This T cell receptor beta chain was identified during a study of OX40 agonist ivuxolimab in advanced cancers. Study as a whole: Prior anti-PD-1, anti-PD-L1 or anti-CTLA-4 therapy did not bar entry, and approximately 40% had some.

The germline gives CDR1 MGHRA, CDR2 YSYEKL. V dropped 1 base and J dropped 3 bases, with 16 bases sitting between them. The CDR3 totals 17 residues. Study-level results: CD4+ and CD8+ T cells in blood underwent clonal expansion by week 6 at 0.1 to 3.0 mg/kg.

This clone has a handful of counts. The antigen remains undetermined. TCRdb keeps only in-frame clones here, not all; method: immunoSEQ multiplex PCR. The sample includes tens of thousands of clones, 65% to 90% seen only once; the top ten take approximately 0.64%. Drawing of blood for sampling happened at baseline, at cycle 4 day 1, and at cycle 7 day 1. Sequencing was performed on CD4+ or CD8+ T cells sorted from blood, taken in a trial of the OX40 agonist ivuxolimab. The sequence came from an adult with an advanced solid tumor such as melanoma, head and neck, liver or kidney cancer. The J gene is TRBJ2-1, the V gene TRBV4-1, with D perhaps matching TRBD2 (5 bases). The chain's CDR3 is CASSQGEGFSNYNEQFF. In nucleotides, the CDR3 is TGCGCCAGCAGCCAAGGCGAGGGATTCTCCAACTACAATGAGCAGTTCTTC.